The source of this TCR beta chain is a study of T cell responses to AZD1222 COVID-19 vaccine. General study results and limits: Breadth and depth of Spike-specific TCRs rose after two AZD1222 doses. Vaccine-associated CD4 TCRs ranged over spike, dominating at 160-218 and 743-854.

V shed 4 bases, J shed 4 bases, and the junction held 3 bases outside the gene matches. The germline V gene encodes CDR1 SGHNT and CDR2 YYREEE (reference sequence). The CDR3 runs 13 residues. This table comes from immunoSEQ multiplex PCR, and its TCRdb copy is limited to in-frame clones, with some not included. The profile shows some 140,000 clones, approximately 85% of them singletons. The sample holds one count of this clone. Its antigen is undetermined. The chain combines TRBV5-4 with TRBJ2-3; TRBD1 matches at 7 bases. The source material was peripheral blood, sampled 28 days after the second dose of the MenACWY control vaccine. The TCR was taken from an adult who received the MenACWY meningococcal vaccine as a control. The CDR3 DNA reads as TGTGCCAGCAGCACAGGGGCCCCAGATACGCAGTATTTT. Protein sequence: CASSTGAPDTQYF.